Listed here are 30 T cell receptor beta chains from one sample, sequenced in a study of blood T cell repertoires in COVID-19 (dated by TCRdb to the early 2020s). Library generation was performed with the immunoSEQ multiplex PCR assay. Here the immuneACCESS table is served through TCRdb, limited to in-frame sequences with V and J called. Missing clones are a known gap in these copies; in checked studies unresolved V genes cover under half, and the rest lacks a known reason. This sample gives under 100,000 clones in total; under 90% of them show up just once. The ten largest clones add up to around 11% of the sample. Input material: peripheral blood. Receptor source: a woman between 35 and 50 years old with active or convalescent COVID-19.

Concerning this clone: The junction departs from germline at one end; a sequencing error may be responsible. The chain links TRBV4-2 to TRBJ1-5, with 11 bases lining up with TRBD1. The CDR3 has 16 amino acids. CDR1 and CDR2 from the germline V gene are LGHNA and YNFKEQ. CDR3 sequence: CASSQDRTGGKQPQHF. CDR3 in DNA: TGTGCCAGCAGCCAAGATAGGACAGGGGGCAAGCAGCCCCAGCATTTT.

The chain is built from TRBV7-2 and TRBJ1-2, with TRBD1 matching 9 bases. With V trimmed by 5 bases and J by 4 bases, 14 bases remained unmatched. In germline, CDR1 is SGHTA, CDR2 FQGNSA. This CDR3 is 17 amino acids long. The chain's CDR3 is CASSISQDRGNFYGYTF. The CDR3 DNA reads as TGTGCCAGCAGCATCAGCCAGGACAGGGGCAATTTCTATGGCTACACCTTC.

The genes are TRBV7-9 and TRBJ1-1, with a weak D call TRBD1 (6 bases). V gave up 4 bases and J gave up 7 bases, with 16 bases separating them. CDR3 length: 14 residues. The germline CDR1 and CDR2 sequences are SEHNR and FQNEAQ (reference sequence). CDR3 in DNA: TGTGCCAGCAGCTGGCCCAGGGGCCGGGGTGAAGCTTTCTTT. This sequence encodes CASSWPRGRGEAFF.

The genes are TRBV28 and TRBJ1-4, with a possible D match to TRBD1 (6 bases). The germline CDR1 and CDR2 sequences are MDHEN and SYDVKM. The CDR3 contains 16 residues. V was trimmed by 2 bases and J by 2 bases, leaving 12 bases between them. The CDR3 DNA follows: TGTGCCAGCAGTTTACCAGGGGTTGTCACTAATGAAAAACTGTTTTTT. Translation gives CASSLPGVVTNEKLFF.

The V call is TRBV5-8, the J call TRBJ2-2; D may be TRBD2 (5 bases). CDR1 is SGHTS, CDR2 YDEGEE, per germline. CDR3 length: 16 residues. Between the trimmed V and J ends, which lost 2 bases and 2 bases, there was a span of 13 bases. Here the CDR3 reads CASSFSDSRNTGELFF. The CDR3 coding sequence is TGTGCCAGCAGCTTTAGCGATTCAAGAAACACCGGGGAGCTGTTTTTT.

The chain couples TRBV7-2 to TRBJ2-3, with D tentatively TRBD2 (5 bases). The CDR3 is 13 residues long. CDR1 and CDR2 from the germline V gene are SGHTA and FQGNSA. V was clipped by 5 bases and J by 6 bases, with 12 bases between them. The CDR3 sequence: CASSMQREDTQYF. CDR3 in DNA: TGTGCCAGCAGCATGCAAAGGGAGGATACGCAGTATTTT.

The rearrangement joins TRBV4-2 to TRBJ1-2; a weak D match, TRBD1 (6 bases). In germline, CDR1 is LGHNA, CDR2 YNFKEQ. CDR3 length equals 13 residues. Trimming removed 4 bases from V and 7 bases from J, with 13 bases in between. The CDR3 here is CASSLNRESGYTF. Here the CDR3 DNA reads TGTGCCAGCAGCCTTAACAGGGAATCTGGCTACACCTTC.

This chain joins TRBV25-1 and TRBJ2-1; tentatively, D is TRBD2 (5 bases). CDR1 is MGHDK and CDR2 is SYGVNS in the germline V gene. The CDR3 spans 14 residues. The V gene lost 4 bases and the J gene lost 7 bases, with 14 bases spanning the gap. DNA of the CDR3: TGTGCCAGCAGTGTACTAGAAGCGGTTAATGAGCAGTTCTTC. Its protein product is CASSVLEAVNEQFF.

This chain uses TRBV7-6 with TRBJ1-6; 8 bases line up with TRBD1. V shed 0 bases, J shed 10 bases, and the junction held 5 bases outside the gene matches. The CDR3 covers 15 residues. CDR1 is SGHVS and CDR2 is FNYEAQ in the germline V gene. CDR3: CASSLADRGRSPLHF. CDR3 nucleotides: TGTGCCAGCAGCTTAGCTGACAGGGGAAGGTCACCCCTCCACTTT.

The chain links TRBV7-9 to TRBJ2-2; 8 bases fit TRBD2. CDR3 length: 15 residues. J gave up 7 bases and V 5 bases, and 9 bases lay outside the gene matches. Germline-derived CDR1 and CDR2 are SEHNR and FQNEAQ (reference sequence). The CDR3 DNA reads TGTGCCAGCAGCCTGGGACTAGTGCTGGGCGGGGAGCTGTTTTTT. Translated: CASSLGLVLGGELFF.

J is TRBJ1-4 and V is TRBV6-5; D remains unclear. Germline values: CDR1 MNHEY, CDR2 SVGAGI. The V end lost 3 bases, the J end lost 3 bases, and 8 bases lay between the germline ends. The CDR3 contains 14 residues. DNA of the CDR3: TGTGCCAGCAGTTATTATGCGGCTAATGAAAAACTGTTTTTT. Residues: CASSYYAANEKLFF.

The chain combines TRBV5-5 with TRBJ1-4; 8 bases align to TRBD1. V lost 4 bases and J lost 8; bases outside the gene matches: 13. The CDR3 spans 16 residues. The V gene's germline CDR1 is SGHKS and CDR2 YYEKEE (reference sequence). The DNA of the CDR3 is TGTGCCAGCAGCCCAAACGCCGGGACAGGCTACGAAAAACTGTTTTTT. As protein: CASSPNAGTGYEKLFF.

This clone was picked up a small number of times. The rearrangement joins TRBV4-3 to TRBJ2-1, with TRBD2 as a possible D gene (6 bases). The germline gives CDR1 LGHNA, CDR2 YSLEER. This CDR3 has 15 residues. Trimming left V 4 bases short and J 8 bases short, with 18 bases between. This chain's CDR3 is CASSPSSGSLYEQFF. The CDR3 coding sequence is TGCGCCAGCAGCCCCTCGAGCGGGTCTCTGTATGAGCAGTTCTTC.

The V call is TRBV10-2, the J call TRBJ2-1; 8 bases map to TRBD2. The CDR3 totals 18 residues. Germline-derived CDR1 and CDR2 are WSHSY and SAAADI. Trimming at V came to 4 bases and at J to 0 bases, leaving 11 bases not matched to a gene. CDR3 sequence (DNA): TGCGCCAGCAGTGGGGTCGAGCGGGAGTTTTACTCCTACAATGAGCAGTTCTTC. This sequence encodes CASSGVEREFYSYNEQFF.

CDR3 nucleotides: TGTGCCAGCTTCCGGGACAACTCCTACGAGCAGTACTTC. This translates into CASFRDNSYEQYF. The genes are TRBV2 and TRBJ2-7; D perhaps matches TRBD1 (6 bases). The germline V and J ends were trimmed by 8 bases and 0 bases, with 11 bases remaining between them. The CDR3 consists of 13 residues. Germline values: CDR1 SNHLY, CDR2 FYNNEI.

This chain uses TRBV6-6 with TRBJ2-7; TRBD1 might be the D (6 bases). Trimming took 6 bases from V and 4 from J, leaving 22 bases between them. From germline, CDR1 is MNHNY and CDR2 SVGAGI (reference sequence). The CDR3 totals 16 residues. DNA for the CDR3: TGTGCCAGCAGCTACGGGGCCGGACAGAGACTTTACGAGCAGTACTTC. It specifies CASSYGAGQRLYEQYF.

The V call is TRBV27, the J call TRBJ2-1, with D possibly matching TRBD2 (6 bases). The CDR3 runs to 16 residues. Germline V gene lookup returns CDR1 MNHEY and CDR2 SMNVEV (reference sequence). The ends were cut back, 5 bases at V and 6 bases at J, with 20 bases in the middle. The CDR3 coding sequence is TGTGCCAGCAGTAAAGTCAGGAGGGAGTTGGGCAATGAGCAGTTCTTC. Translating gives CASSKVRRELGNEQFF.

In its sample, this clone was seen a few times. V and J are TRBV7-9 and TRBJ2-3; D is possibly TRBD2 (5 bases). Deletions cut 3 bases from V and 2 bases from J, with 9 bases between. Germline CDR1 reads SEHNR; CDR2 reads FQNEAQ (reference sequence). CDR3 length: 14 amino acids. Here the CDR3 DNA reads TGTGCCAGCAGCTTCGGGGTAGACACAGATACGCAGTATTTT. Protein product: CASSFGVDTDTQYF.

This clone has only one observation. The V gene is TRBV13, the J gene TRBJ1-2; perhaps TRBD1 as D (5 bases). Trimming pared 6 bases from V and 6 bases from J, leaving 17 bases between. The CDR3 runs 14 residues. The germline V gene has CDR1 PRHDT and CDR2 FYEKMQ (reference sequence). CDR3 DNA: TGTGCCAGCAGTTTGGGACTTGGCACCGATGGCTACACCTTC. Translation: CASSLGLGTDGYTF.

V gene TRBV5-4 combines with J gene TRBJ2-7; D is unresolved. There are 14 residues in the CDR3. V lost 0 bases and J lost 4, with 11 bases in between. Germline assignment: CDR1 SGHNT and CDR2 YYREEE (reference sequence). This CDR3 is CASSLGLGNYEQYF. CDR3 nucleotide sequence: TGTGCCAGCAGCTTGGGCCTAGGAAATTACGAGCAGTACTTC.

The chain recombines TRBV11-3 with TRBJ2-7; no definite D call. Trimming removed 3 bases at V and 4 bases at J, with 10 bases between. Looked up from germline, CDR1 is SGHNT and CDR2 is YENEEA. This CDR3 comprises 13 residues. CDR3 sequence reads: CASSFDSQYEQYF. CDR3 coding DNA: TGTGCCAGCAGCTTTGATTCTCAGTACGAGCAGTACTTC.

This chain uses TRBV19 with TRBJ2-7; tentatively, D is TRBD1 (6 bases). With 5 bases removed from V and 2 bases from J, the gap between germline ends came to 13 bases. Germline V gene data show CDR1 as LNHDA and CDR2 as SQIVND (reference sequence). This CDR3 has 14 amino acids. DNA of the CDR3: TGTGCCAGTAGTCTCCCGGGACACACCTACGAGCAGTACTTC. Translation: CASSLPGHTYEQYF.

This sequence joins TRBV28 and TRBJ2-6; the match to TRBD1 covers 8 bases. From germline, CDR1 is MDHEN and CDR2 SYDVKM. The trim removed 4 bases at V and 0 bases at J, leaving 8 bases unmatched. The CDR3 length is 18 residues. CDR3 bases: TGTGCCAGCAGTTGGACAGGGTCCCAATTCTCTGGGGCCAACGTCCTGACTTTC. This translates into CASSWTGSQFSGANVLTF.

The V gene is TRBV5-1, the J gene TRBJ2-1; TRBD1 matches at 11 bases. V lost 0 bases to trimming and J lost 6 bases; unmatched junction nucleotides: 2. CDR1 is SGHRS, CDR2 YFSETQ, per germline. CDR3 length: 15 residues. DNA for the CDR3: TGCGCCAGCAGCTTGGAAGGGACAGGGGGCAATGAGCAGTTCTTC. This translates into CASSLEGTGGNEQFF.

This clone was counted only a few times. The chain carries TRBV7-2 and TRBJ2-7; 10 bases line up with TRBD2. Germline CDR1 SGHTA, CDR2 FQGNSA. The CDR3 totals 15 residues. V shed 3 bases and J 3 bases; nucleotides not matched to a gene: 5. The DNA of the CDR3 is TGTGCCAGCAGCTTGACTAGCGGGCATTACTACGAGCAGTACTTC. It encodes CASSLTSGHYYEQYF.

The rearrangement links TRBV6-2 or TRBV6-3 to TRBJ2-1; D gene ambiguous. CDR1 and CDR2 from the germline V gene are MNHEY and SVGEGT. Between the trimmed V and J ends, which lost 6 bases and 3 bases, there was a span of 15 bases. CDR3 size: 15 residues. In DNA, the CDR3 is TGTGCCAGCAGCCAACTACCTCCGGGCTACAATGAGCAGTTCTTC. Its translation: CASSQLPPGYNEQFF.

The chain has TRBV6-2 or TRBV6-3 and TRBJ2-3; 14 bases match TRBD2. CDR3 size: 17 residues. The V gene end was trimmed by 2 bases and the J gene end by 3 bases; junction bases not matched to a gene: 4. Germline V CDR1 and CDR2: MNHEY, SVGEGT. CDR3 amino acids: CASSYPGLAGGTDTQYF. The CDR3 nucleotides are TGTGCCAGCAGTTACCCCGGACTAGCGGGGGGAACAGATACGCAGTATTTT.

V and J are TRBV11-2 and TRBJ2-3; TRBD1 aligns across 10 bases. CDR1 and CDR2 (germline): SGHAT, FQNNGV. With 4 bases clipped from V and 5 bases from J, the junction kept 6 bases outside the gene matches. This CDR3 region has 15 residues. The CDR3 DNA follows: TGTGCCAGCAGCTCCGGGACAGGGGTAAGAGATACGCAGTATTTT. Translated: CASSSGTGVRDTQYF.

J is TRBJ1-6 and V is TRBV19; maybe TRBD1 (5 bases). Deletions cut 3 bases from V and 0 bases from J, with 15 bases between. Germline-derived CDR1 and CDR2 are LNHDA and SQIVND (reference sequence). The CDR3 totals 18 residues. This chain's CDR3 is CASSIRRGESSYNSPLHF. The DNA for the CDR3 is TGTGCCAGTAGTATCCGGCGGGGCGAGAGCTCCTATAATTCACCCCTCCACTTT.

In its sample, this clone was seen a few times. V is TRBV10-3 and J is TRBJ2-5; 8 positions match TRBD1. CDR3 length: 15 residues. J gave up 6 bases and V 2 bases, and 8 bases lay outside the gene matches. In germline, CDR1 is ENHRY, CDR2 SYGVKD. Here the CDR3 DNA reads TGTGCCATCAGTGAGAGTGGACAGGGAGGAAAGACCCAGTACTTC. Residues: CAISESGQGGKTQYF.